This passage covers 3 T cell receptor beta chains from one sample sequenced in a study of alternative splicing in chronic myeloid leukemia remission. Each library started from approximately 1 ug total RNA with poly-A enrichment. TCRdb reprocessed the bulk RNA-seq reads and reports one entry per CDR3 protein, with no DNA. The data hold 150 to 200 distinct CDR3 sequences, with around 94% observed a single time. The source material was PBMCs. The receptors were gathered from a person aged 25 to 55 in good health.

The chain carries TRBV6-6 and TRBJ1-2. The length of the CDR3 is 14 residues. Germline assignment: CDR1 MNHNY and CDR2 SVGAGI (reference sequence). This CDR3 reads CASSYNAVNYGYTF.

The gene calls are TRBV14 and TRBJ1-5; TCRdb designates TRBD1, a call that cannot be tested without DNA. CDR3 length equals 14 residues. The germline CDR1 and CDR2 sequences are SGHDN and FVKESK. The CDR3 sequence is CASSMTGINQPQHF.

The V gene is TRBV20-1, the J gene TRBJ1-6. CDR1 and CDR2 (germline): DFQATT, SNEGSKA (reference sequence). This CDR3 spans 13 amino acids. The CDR3 here is CSATQGYGSPLHF.